This TCR beta chain was sequenced during a study of tumor T cells in aggressive B-cell lymphoma. This clone was detected a few times. Profiling relied on immunoSEQ multiplex PCR, and the TCRdb table lists in-frame clones only, not all of them. The sample has approximately 780 clones; 64% are singletons. Sequenced sample: tumor tissue. This TCR was sampled from an adult with diffuse large B cell lymphoma.

CDR3 coding DNA: TGCGCCAGCAGCCAAGATTTAGGGGCATTGAATGGCTACACCTTC. This encodes CASSQDLGALNGYTF. The rearrangement uses TRBV4-1 and TRBJ1-2, with D perhaps TRBD1 (5 bases). V was cut by 0 bases and J by 6 bases, with 14 bases left in between. Per the germline V gene, CDR1 is MGHRA and CDR2 is YSYEKL. CDR3 length: 15 amino acids.